This entry describes one TCR beta chain. The authors' processing: Amplification with reference gene primers provided the estimates of nucleated cell counts. Method: immunoSEQ multiplex PCR; TCRdb's copy keeps in-frame clones and lacks some. That table gives V, J and clone size, and the DNA gave D and trimming. The sample yields roughly 190,000 clones, approximately 85% seen once. This entry is derived from a study of blood T cell repertoires in COVID-19. Looking at the study overall: COVID-19 samples collected from the United States, Italy and Spain covered acute and convalescent phases. Sources were T cells, B-cell-depleted T cells, or PBMCs; the material itself was cDNA or gDNA.

The length of the CDR3 is 9 residues. The rearrangement uses TRBV21-1 and TRBJ1-3; the D call of TRBD1 is as the table states it, not checked on the DNA. TRBV21-1 is listed as a pseudogene. The sequenced sample consisted of peripheral blood. This TCR was sampled from a woman aged 60-70 years with acute or convalescent COVID-19. CDR3 protein: CATRYTIYF. Here the CDR3 DNA reads TGTGCTACCAGATACACCATATATTTT.